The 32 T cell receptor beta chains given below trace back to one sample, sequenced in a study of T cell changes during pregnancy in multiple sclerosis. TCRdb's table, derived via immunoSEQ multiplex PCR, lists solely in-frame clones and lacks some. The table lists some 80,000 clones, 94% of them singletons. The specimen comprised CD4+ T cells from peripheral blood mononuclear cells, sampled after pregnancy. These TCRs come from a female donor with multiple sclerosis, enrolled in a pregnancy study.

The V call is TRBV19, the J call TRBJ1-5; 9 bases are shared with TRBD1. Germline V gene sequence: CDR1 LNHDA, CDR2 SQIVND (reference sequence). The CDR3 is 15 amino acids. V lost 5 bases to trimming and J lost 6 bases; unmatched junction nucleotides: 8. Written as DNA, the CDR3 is TGTGCCAGTAGTCCTACAGGGGGCGCGGGTCAGCCCCAGCATTTT. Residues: CASSPTGGAGQPQHF.

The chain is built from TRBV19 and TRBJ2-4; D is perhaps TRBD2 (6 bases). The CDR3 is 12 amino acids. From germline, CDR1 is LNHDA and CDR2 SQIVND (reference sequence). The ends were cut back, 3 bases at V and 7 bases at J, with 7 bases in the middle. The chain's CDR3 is CASSIGGNIQYF. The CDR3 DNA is TGTGCCAGTAGTATTGGAGGGAACATTCAGTACTTC.

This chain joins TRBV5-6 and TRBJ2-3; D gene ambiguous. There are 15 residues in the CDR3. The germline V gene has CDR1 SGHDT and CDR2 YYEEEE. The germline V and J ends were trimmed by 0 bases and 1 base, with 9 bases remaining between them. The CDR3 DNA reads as TGTGCCAGCAGCTTGGCCGGTGTCGGCACAGATACGCAGTATTTT. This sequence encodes CASSLAGVGTDTQYF. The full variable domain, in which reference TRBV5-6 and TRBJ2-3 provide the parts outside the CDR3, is DAGVTQSPTHLIKTRGQQVTLRCSPKSGHDTVSWYQQALGQGPQFIFQYYEEEERQRGNFPDRFSGHQFPNYSSELNVNALLLGDSALYLCASSLAGVGTDTQYFGPGTRLTVL.

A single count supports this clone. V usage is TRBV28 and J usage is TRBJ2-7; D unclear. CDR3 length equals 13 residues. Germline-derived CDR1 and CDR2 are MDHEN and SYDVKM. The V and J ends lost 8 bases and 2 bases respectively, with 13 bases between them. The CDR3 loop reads CASRAFAAYEQYF. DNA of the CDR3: TGTGCCAGCCGAGCGTTTGCGGCCTACGAGCAGTACTTC.

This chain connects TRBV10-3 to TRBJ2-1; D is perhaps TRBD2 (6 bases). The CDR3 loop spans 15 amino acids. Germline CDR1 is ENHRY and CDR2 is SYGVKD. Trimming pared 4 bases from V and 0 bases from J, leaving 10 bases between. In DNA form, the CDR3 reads TGTGCCATCAGTGGGGACTCCCGCTCCTACAATGAGCAGTTCTTC. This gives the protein CAISGDSRSYNEQFF.

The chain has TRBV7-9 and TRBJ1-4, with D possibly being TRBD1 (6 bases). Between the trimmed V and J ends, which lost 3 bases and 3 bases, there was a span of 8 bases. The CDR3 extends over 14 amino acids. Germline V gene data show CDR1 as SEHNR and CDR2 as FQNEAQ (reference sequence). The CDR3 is CASSFQGPNEKLFF. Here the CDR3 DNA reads TGTGCCAGCAGCTTTCAGGGGCCTAATGAAAAACTGTTTTTT.

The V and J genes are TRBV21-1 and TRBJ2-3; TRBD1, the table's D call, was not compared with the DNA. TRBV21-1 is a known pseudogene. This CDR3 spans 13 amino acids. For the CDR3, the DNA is TGTGCCAGCAGGGGACAACCCACAGATACGCAGTATTTT. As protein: CASRGQPTDTQYF.

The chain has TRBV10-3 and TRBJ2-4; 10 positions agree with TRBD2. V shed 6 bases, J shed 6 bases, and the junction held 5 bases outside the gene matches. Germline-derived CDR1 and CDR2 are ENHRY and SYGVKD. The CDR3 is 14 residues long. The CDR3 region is CAIREAGGGNIQYF. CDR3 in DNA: TGTGCCATCAGAGAAGCGGGAGGGGGAAACATTCAGTACTTC.

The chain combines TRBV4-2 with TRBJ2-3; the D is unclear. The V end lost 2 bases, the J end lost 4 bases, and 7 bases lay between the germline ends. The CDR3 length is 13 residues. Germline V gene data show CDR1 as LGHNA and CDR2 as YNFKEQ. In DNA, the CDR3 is TGTGCCAGCAGCCAATCTGGAGCAGATACGCAGTATTTT. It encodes CASSQSGADTQYF.

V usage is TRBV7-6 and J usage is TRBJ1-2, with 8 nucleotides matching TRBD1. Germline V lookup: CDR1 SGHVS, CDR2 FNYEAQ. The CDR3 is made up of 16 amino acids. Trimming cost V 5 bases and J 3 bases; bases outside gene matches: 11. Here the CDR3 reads CASSRRLDRADYGYTF. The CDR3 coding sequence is TGTGCCAGCAGCCGAAGATTGGACAGGGCCGACTATGGCTACACCTTC.

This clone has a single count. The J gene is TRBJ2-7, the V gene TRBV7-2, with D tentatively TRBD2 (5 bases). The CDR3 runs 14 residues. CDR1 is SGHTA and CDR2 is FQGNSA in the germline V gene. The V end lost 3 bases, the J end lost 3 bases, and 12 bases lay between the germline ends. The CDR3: CASSFSGGGYEQYF. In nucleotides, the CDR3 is TGTGCCAGCAGCTTTTCCGGAGGTGGCTACGAGCAGTACTTC.

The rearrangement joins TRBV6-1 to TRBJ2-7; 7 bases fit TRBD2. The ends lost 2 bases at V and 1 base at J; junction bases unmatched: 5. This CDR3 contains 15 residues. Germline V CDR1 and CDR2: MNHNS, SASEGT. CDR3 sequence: CASSESLAESYEQYF. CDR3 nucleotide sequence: TGTGCCAGCAGTGAATCCCTAGCGGAATCCTACGAGCAGTACTTC.

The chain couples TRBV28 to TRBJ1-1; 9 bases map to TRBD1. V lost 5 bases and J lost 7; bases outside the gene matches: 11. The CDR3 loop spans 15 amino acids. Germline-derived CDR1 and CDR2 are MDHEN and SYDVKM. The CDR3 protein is CASSPYRDRDYEAFF. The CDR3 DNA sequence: TGTGCCAGCAGTCCATACCGGGACAGGGATTATGAAGCTTTCTTT.

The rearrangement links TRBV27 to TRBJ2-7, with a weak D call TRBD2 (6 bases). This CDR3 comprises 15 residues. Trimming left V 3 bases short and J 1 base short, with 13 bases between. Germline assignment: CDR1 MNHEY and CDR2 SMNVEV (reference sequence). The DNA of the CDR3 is TGTGCCAGCAGTTTGGGGACGGGAGTTTCCTACGAGCAGTACTTC. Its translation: CASSLGTGVSYEQYF.

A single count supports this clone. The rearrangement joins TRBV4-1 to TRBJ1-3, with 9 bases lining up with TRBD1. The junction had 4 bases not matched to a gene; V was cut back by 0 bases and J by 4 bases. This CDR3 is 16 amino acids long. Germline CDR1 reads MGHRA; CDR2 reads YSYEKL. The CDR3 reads CASSQDRGQGGNTIYF. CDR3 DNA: TGCGCCAGCAGCCAAGACAGGGGACAGGGAGGAAACACCATATATTTT.

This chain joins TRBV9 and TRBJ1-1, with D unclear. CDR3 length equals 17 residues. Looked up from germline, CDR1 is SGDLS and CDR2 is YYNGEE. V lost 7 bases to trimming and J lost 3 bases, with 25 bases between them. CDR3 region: CASGGGGALFLDTEAFF. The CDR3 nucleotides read TGTGCCAGCGGAGGAGGTGGCGCTTTGTTCTTGGACACTGAAGCTTTCTTT.

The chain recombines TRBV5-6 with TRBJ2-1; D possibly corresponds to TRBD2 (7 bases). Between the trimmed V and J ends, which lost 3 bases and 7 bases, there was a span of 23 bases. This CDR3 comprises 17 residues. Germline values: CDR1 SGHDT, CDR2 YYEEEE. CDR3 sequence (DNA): TGTGCCAGCAGCTACGGACAGACCCGACTAGCTAAAAATGAGCAGTTCTTC. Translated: CASSYGQTRLAKNEQFF.

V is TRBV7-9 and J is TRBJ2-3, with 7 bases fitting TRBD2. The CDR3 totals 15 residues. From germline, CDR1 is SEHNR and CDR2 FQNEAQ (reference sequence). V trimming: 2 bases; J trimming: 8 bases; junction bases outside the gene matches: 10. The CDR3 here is CASSLWAGTGGTQYF. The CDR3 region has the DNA TGTGCCAGCAGCTTATGGGCAGGGACGGGAGGTACGCAGTATTTT.

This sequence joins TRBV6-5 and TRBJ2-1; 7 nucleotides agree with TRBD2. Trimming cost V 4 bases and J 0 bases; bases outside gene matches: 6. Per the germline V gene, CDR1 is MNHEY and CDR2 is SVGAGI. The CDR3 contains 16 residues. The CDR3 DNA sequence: TGTGCCAGCAGTTCGACTAGCAGGATCTCCTACAATGAGCAGTTCTTC. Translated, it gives CASSSTSRISYNEQFF.

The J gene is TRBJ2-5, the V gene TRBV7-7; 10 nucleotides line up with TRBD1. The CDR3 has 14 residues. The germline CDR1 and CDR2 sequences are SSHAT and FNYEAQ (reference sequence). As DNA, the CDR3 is TGTGCTAGCGCTAGGGACAGGGGATCAGAGACCCAGTACTTC. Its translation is CASARDRGSETQYF.

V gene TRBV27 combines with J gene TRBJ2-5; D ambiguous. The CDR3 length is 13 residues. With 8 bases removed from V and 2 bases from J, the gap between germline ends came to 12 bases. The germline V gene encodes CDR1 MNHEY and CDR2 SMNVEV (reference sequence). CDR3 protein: CASGDLIQETQYF. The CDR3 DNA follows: TGTGCCAGCGGTGACTTGATACAAGAGACCCAGTACTTC.

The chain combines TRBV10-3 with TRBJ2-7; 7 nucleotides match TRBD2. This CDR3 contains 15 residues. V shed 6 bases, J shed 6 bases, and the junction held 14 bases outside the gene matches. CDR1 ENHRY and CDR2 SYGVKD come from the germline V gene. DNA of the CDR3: TGTGCCATCAGAACCATAGCGGGCCCAACCACCGAGCAGTACTTC. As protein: CAIRTIAGPTTEQYF.

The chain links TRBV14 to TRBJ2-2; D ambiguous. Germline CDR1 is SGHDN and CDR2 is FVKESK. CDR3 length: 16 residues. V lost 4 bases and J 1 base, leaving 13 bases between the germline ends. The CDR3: CASSLVQLVNTGELFF. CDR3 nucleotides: TGTGCCAGCAGCCTCGTACAGTTAGTGAACACCGGGGAGCTGTTTTTT.

The CDR3, as DNA: TGTGCCAGCAGCCAGCCCGCGGGAACTGAAGCTTTCTTT. It codes for CASSQPAGTEAFF. This sequence joins TRBV28 and TRBJ1-1; D gene unclear. CDR3 length: 13 amino acids. CDR1 and CDR2 from the germline V gene are MDHEN and SYDVKM. Trimming pared 6 bases from V and 5 bases from J, leaving 13 bases between. Full variable domain (rest looked up from reference TRBV28 and TRBJ1-1): DVKVTQSSRYLVKRTGEKVFLECVQDMDHENMFWYRQDPGLGLRLIYFSYDVKMKEKGDIPEGYSVSREKKERFSLILESASTNQTSMYLCASSQPAGTEAFFGQGTRLTVV.

The CDR3 region is CASSQPGQGSQPQHF. The CDR3 DNA reads TGCGCCAGCAGCCAGCCGGGACAGGGCTCTCAGCCCCAGCATTTT. The V and J genes are TRBV4-1 and TRBJ1-5; 9 positions match TRBD1. The trim removed 3 bases at V and 6 bases at J, leaving 6 bases unmatched. CDR1 MGHRA and CDR2 YSYEKL come from the germline V gene. CDR3 size: 15 residues.

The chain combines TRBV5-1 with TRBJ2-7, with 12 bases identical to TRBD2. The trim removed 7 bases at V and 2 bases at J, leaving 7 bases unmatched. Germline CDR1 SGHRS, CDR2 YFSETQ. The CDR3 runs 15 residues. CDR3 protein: CASCMTSGRPYEQYF. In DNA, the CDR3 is TGCGCCAGCTGCATGACTAGCGGGAGACCCTACGAGCAGTACTTC.

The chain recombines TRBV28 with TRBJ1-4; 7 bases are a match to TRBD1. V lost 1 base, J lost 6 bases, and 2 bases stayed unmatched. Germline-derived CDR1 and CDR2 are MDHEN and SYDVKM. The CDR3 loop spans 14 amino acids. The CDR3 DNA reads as TGTGCCAGCAGTTTATCAGGGGGGTATGAAAAACTGTTTTTT. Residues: CASSLSGGYEKLFF.

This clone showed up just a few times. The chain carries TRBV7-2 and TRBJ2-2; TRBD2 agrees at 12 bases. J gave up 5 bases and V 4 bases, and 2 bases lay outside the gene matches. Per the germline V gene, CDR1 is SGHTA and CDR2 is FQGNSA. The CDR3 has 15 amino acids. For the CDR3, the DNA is TGTGCCAGCAGCTCTGGGACTAGCGGGACCGGGGAGCTGTTTTTT. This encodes CASSSGTSGTGELFF.

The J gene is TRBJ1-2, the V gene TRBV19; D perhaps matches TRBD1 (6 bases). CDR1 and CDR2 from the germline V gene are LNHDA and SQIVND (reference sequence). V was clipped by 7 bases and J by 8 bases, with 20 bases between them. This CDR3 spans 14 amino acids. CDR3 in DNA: TGTGCCAGTACCTCCCCAGGGGTGGCGGGCGGCTACACCTTC. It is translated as CASTSPGVAGGYTF. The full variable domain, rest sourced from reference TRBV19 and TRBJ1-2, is DGGITQSPKYLFRKEGQNVTLSCEQNLNHDAMYWYRQDPGQGLRLIYYSQIVNDFQKGDIAEGYSVSREKKESFPLTVTSAQKNPTAFYLCASTSPGVAGGYTFGSGTRLTVV.

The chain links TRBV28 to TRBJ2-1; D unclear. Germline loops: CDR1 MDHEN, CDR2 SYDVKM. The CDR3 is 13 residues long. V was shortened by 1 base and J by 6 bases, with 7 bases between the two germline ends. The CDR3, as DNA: TGTGCCAGCAGTTTATCAGTCTCCAATGAGCAGTTCTTC. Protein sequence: CASSLSVSNEQFF. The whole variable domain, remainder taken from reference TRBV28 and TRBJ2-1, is DVKVTQSSRYLVKRTGEKVFLECVQDMDHENMFWYRQDPGLGLRLIYFSYDVKMKEKGDIPEGYSVSREKKERFSLILESASTNQTSMYLCASSLSVSNEQFFGPGTRLTVL.

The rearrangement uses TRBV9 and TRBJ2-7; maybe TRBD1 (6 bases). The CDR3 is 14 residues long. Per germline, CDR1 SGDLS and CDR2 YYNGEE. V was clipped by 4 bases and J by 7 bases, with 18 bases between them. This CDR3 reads CASSQFDFGTEQYF. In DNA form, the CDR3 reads TGTGCCAGCAGCCAGTTTGATTTCGGGACAGAGCAGTACTTC.

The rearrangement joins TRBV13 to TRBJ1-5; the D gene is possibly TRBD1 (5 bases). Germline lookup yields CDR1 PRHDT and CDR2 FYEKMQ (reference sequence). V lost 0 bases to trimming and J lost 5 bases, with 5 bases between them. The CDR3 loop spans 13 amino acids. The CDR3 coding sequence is TGTGCCAGCAGCTTAGGAGGGGATCAGCCCCAGCATTTT. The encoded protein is CASSLGGDQPQHF. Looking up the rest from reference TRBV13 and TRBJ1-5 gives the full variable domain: AAGVIQSPRHLIKEKRETATLKCYPIPRHDTVYWYQQGPGQDPQFLISFYEKMQSDKGSIPDRFSAQQFSDYHSELNMSSLELGDSALYFCASSLGGDQPQHFGDGTRLSIL.